The sequence of this T cell receptor beta chain was determined in a study of control samples from healthy donors and cancer patients. In germline, CDR1 is MNHNY, CDR2 SVGAGI (reference sequence). Trimming removed 8 bases at V and 1 base at J, with 8 bases between. The CDR3 has 12 residues. TCRdb keeps only in-frame clones here, not all; method: immunoSEQ multiplex PCR. The repertoire holds approximately 130,000 clones, with approximately 87% as singletons. The V and J genes are TRBV6-6 and TRBJ1-1; D is uncertain. This receptor was taken from a man aged 25-45 years in good health. Input material: blood. CDR3 nucleotides: TGTGCCAGCGCCCCACAGAACACTGAAGCTTTCTTT. This gives the protein CASAPQNTEAFF.